Given below is one TCR beta chain in context. Its antigen remains unknown. The data were obtained in a study of beta chain features in type 1 diabetes. Study results and limitations: People with Type 1 diabetes carried modestly yet significantly shorter TCRB CDR3s in all four CD4+ subsets.

CDR3 length: 15 amino acids. Trimming cost V 4 bases and J 6 bases, with 21 bases left between them. CDR1 and CDR2 (germline): GTSNPN, SVGIG (reference sequence). Expressed TCRB transcripts were sequenced because the isolated RNA had all been reverse transcribed beforehand. TCRdb's copy holds only in-frame clones and misses some; the assay was immunoSEQ multiplex PCR. The sample holds 150,000 to 180,000 clones, 10% seen once. The chain has TRBV30 and TRBJ1-1; D is perhaps TRBD1 (5 bases). The receptor's source is a young man with type 1 diabetes. The sequencing input was central memory CD4+ T cells from blood. CDR3 nucleotides: TGTGCCTGGACTAGTCGTGCAGGGCTTATTCCTGAAGCTTTCTTT. Its protein is CAWTSRAGLIPEAFF.